A selection of T cell receptor beta chains follows, all from one sample in a study of control samples from healthy donors and cancer patients. Generated by immunoSEQ multiplex PCR, the TCRdb table keeps only in-frame clones and is missing some. The sample yields some 130,000 clones, approximately 92% seen once. Sequencing was carried out using blood. The receptors here all came from a woman aged 45-60 years in good health. Each CDR3 is given with its conserved first and last residue. The order of the fields is CDR3 protein, CDR3 DNA, J gene, clone size, D gene, V gene. The D gene is left open where the match is weak. Not every row has a clone size; where given, it reads once, few, many or a size class.

CAWERQTYGRDTEAFF	TGTGCCTGGGAGCGACAGACTTACGGTCGGGACACTGAAGCTTTCTTT	TRBJ1-1	-	-	TRBV30
CASSVGHPGLGTTGELFF	TGTGCCAGCAGCGTAGGACACCCGGGACTAGGAACCACCGGGGAGCTGTTTTTT	TRBJ2-2	-	TRBD2	TRBV9
CSAATGEATFF	TGCAGTGCTGCGACTGGGGAGGCAACTTTCTTT	TRBJ1-1	-	-	TRBV20-1
CASMYNQGGEAFF	TGCGCCAGCATGTACAACCAGGGTGGTGAAGCTTTCTTT	TRBJ1-1	medium-sized	-	TRBV5-1
CAWSRDGFYGYTF	TGTGCCTGGAGTCGGGACGGTTTCTATGGCTACACCTTC	TRBJ1-2	-	-	TRBV30
CAISETNTEAFF	TGTGCCATCAGTGAGACGAACACTGAAGCTTTCTTT	TRBJ1-1	-	-	TRBV10-3
CSGGQDTYEQYF	TGCAGCGGGGGACAGGACACTTACGAGCAGTACTTC	TRBJ2-7	-	TRBD1	TRBV29-1
CATRGRGSSEQYF	TGTGCCACCCGAGGCAGGGGATCGAGCGAGCAGTACTTC	TRBJ2-7	-	-	TRBV28
CASSEDRTSTDTQYF	TGTGCCAGCAGTGAAGACAGGACTAGCACAGATACGCAGTATTTT	TRBJ2-3	-	-	TRBV6-1
CASSSDRGSNNEQFF	TGTGCCAGCAGCTCTGACAGGGGGTCTAACAATGAGCAGTTCTTC	TRBJ2-1	-	TRBD1	TRBV6-5
CASSGDGITEAFF	TGTGCCAGCAGTGGGGACGGGATCACTGAAGCTTTCTTT	TRBJ1-1	-	-	TRBV2